Shown below are 24 T cell receptor beta chains from a single sample sequenced in a study of molecular identifiers for immune sequencing clone quantification. TCRdb reanalysed the PCR reads using MiXCR and keeps one entry per CDR3 protein. The sample shows 460,000 or so distinct CDR3 sequences, roughly a fifth of them seen only once. Specimen: naive CD8+ T cells from blood, with Jurkat cell RNA spiked in. Indicated subset: FACS-sorted CD8+CD4-CCR7+CD45RA+ naive T cells. The receptor set was obtained from a human donor in good health. Some libraries in this study had Jurkat cell RNA spiked in.

To note about this clonotype: One base away lies a much larger clone, so this may be a sequencing read error. This rearrangement joins TRBV5-3 to TRBJ2-7; D ambiguous. Being an ORF, TRBV5-3 has a function that is uncertain. The CDR3 consists of 14 residues. The DNA of the CDR3 is TGTGCCAGCAGCCCTAAAGATGTAGTCTACGAGCGGTACTTC. It codes for CASSPKDVVYERYF.

Only a few counts were recorded for this clonotype. The V call is TRBV5-4, the J call TRBJ2-3; 11 nucleotides match TRBD2. This CDR3 spans 16 amino acids. The V and J ends lost 3 bases and 4 bases, in that order; junction bases with no gene match: 7. Germline V gene sequence: CDR1 SGHNT, CDR2 YYREEE (reference sequence). This CDR3 reads CASSSIAGGLPDTQYF. For the CDR3, the DNA is TGTGCCAGCAGCTCCATAGCGGGGGGGCTCCCAGATACGCAGTATTTT.

A remark on this clonotype: This sequence may be a read error, since a much larger clone differs from it by one base. The chain recombines TRBV28 with TRBJ1-4; no definite D call. CDR1 and CDR2 (germline): MDHEN, SYDVKM. The CDR3 has 15 residues. CDR3 residues: CASSFLFATNEKLSF. CDR3 nucleotide sequence: TGTGCCAGCAGTTTTTTGTTCGCAACTAATGAAAAACTGTCTTTT. Full variable domain (outside the CDR3, taken from reference TRBV28 and TRBJ1-4): DVKVTQSSRYLVKRTGEKVFLECVQDMDHENMFWYRQDPGLGLRLIYFSYDVKMKEKGDIPEGYSVSREKKERFSLILESASTNQTSMYLCASSFLFATNEKLSFGSGTQLSVL.

As to this clonotype: Possible read error: a much larger clone is one base away. The V call is TRBV7-2, the J call TRBJ1-6; perhaps TRBD1 as D (5 bases). This CDR3 contains 14 residues. Per germline, CDR1 SGHTA and CDR2 FQGNSA. The CDR3 sequence is CASSVYGGNSPPHF. In DNA form, the CDR3 reads TGTGCCAGCAGCGTTTACGGGGGAAATTCACCCCCCCACTTT.

This clonotype was found many times. The chain has TRBV12-5 and TRBJ1-4; no clear D. The CDR3 loop spans 18 amino acids. V gave up 1 base and J gave up 7 bases, with 22 bases separating them. CDR1 is LGHNT and CDR2 is FRNRAP in the germline V gene. CDR3 nucleotide sequence: TGTGCTAGTGGTTTGGACCCAGGACCCTATGCGGGGAGTGAAAAACTGTTTTTT. Protein sequence: CASGLDPGPYAGSEKLFF.

Turning to this clonotype: A read error may be the cause here, since a much bigger clone is one base away. This chain joins TRBV18 and TRBJ1-1; D is unclear. This CDR3 comprises 12 residues. Germline CDR1 and CDR2: KGHSH and LQKENI. The CDR3 sequence: CASPPPNEPAFF. The CDR3 DNA is TGTGCCAGCCCACCCCCGAATGAACCAGCTTTCTTT.

This chain joins TRBV18 and TRBJ2-7; D is unclear. V lost 2 bases to trimming and J lost 0 bases, with 11 bases between them. This CDR3 is built from 15 residues. Germline V gives CDR1 KGHSH, CDR2 LQKENI. The CDR3, as DNA: TGTGCCAGCTCACCAACGGACCCGAGCTCCTACGAGCAGTACTTC. Translation: CASSPTDPSSYEQYF. The full variable domain, in which reference TRBV18 and TRBJ2-7 provide the parts outside the CDR3, is NAGVMQNPRHLVRRRGQEARLRCSPMKGHSHVYWYRQLPEEGLKFMVYLQKENIIDESGMPKERFSAEFPKEGPSILRIQQVVRGDSAAYFCASSPTDPSSYEQYFGPGTRLTVT.

This clonotype was detected only a few times. J is TRBJ2-7 and V is TRBV9; 7 bases fit TRBD2. The germline V gene has CDR1 SGDLS and CDR2 YYNGEE. The CDR3 totals 15 residues. Losses at the gene ends were 0 bases for V and 5 bases for J; bases not matched to a gene: 8. The CDR3 is CASSVGSGGSHEQYF. The DNA of the CDR3 is TGTGCCAGCAGCGTAGGGTCGGGAGGATCCCACGAGCAGTACTTC.

This clonotype was observed at least ten times. The chain combines TRBV7-2 with TRBJ2-3; 7 bases match TRBD2. Germline loops: CDR1 SGHTA, CDR2 FQGNSA. Losses at the gene ends were 4 bases for V and 2 bases for J; bases not matched to a gene: 6. This CDR3 contains 15 residues. The CDR3 spells CASSSLAEYTDTQYF. In DNA form, the CDR3 reads TGTGCCAGCAGCTCCCTAGCGGAGTACACAGATACGCAGTATTTT. The full variable domain, completed using reference TRBV7-2 and TRBJ2-3, is GAGVSQSPSNKVTEKGKDVELRCDPISGHTALYWYRQSLGQGLEFLIYFQGNSAPDKSGLPSDRFSAERTGGSVSTLTIQRTQQEDSAVYLCASSSLAEYTDTQYFGPGTRLTVL.

The chain links TRBV29-1 to TRBJ2-1; D perhaps matches TRBD1 (7 bases). Germline V CDR1 and CDR2: SQVTM, ANQGSEA. CDR3 length equals 14 residues. V lost 6 bases and J lost 3, with 15 bases in between. CDR3 sequence: CSVDDREDYNEQFF. The CDR3 region has the DNA TGCAGCGTGGATGACAGGGAGGACTACAATGAGCAGTTCTTC.

This clonotype has a handful of counts. The gene calls are TRBV4-3 and TRBJ2-3; 8 bases are shared with TRBD1. From germline, CDR1 is LGHNA and CDR2 YSLEER. Trimming at V came to 0 bases and at J to 3 bases, leaving 8 bases not matched to a gene. The CDR3 has 17 amino acids. The CDR3 DNA reads as TGCGCCAGCAGCCAAGACGGGGCAGGACAGGGTACAGATACGCAGTATTTT. It encodes CASSQDGAGQGTDTQYF.

The chain joins TRBV27 to TRBJ2-3; D not resolved. The V gene's germline CDR1 is MNHEY and CDR2 SMNVEV (reference sequence). This CDR3 contains 13 residues. V was pared by 2 bases and J by 4 bases, with 7 bases between. The CDR3 sequence: CASSLRAPDTQYF. The DNA of the CDR3 is TGTGCCAGCAGTTTAAGGGCCCCAGATACGCAGTATTTT.

Details on this clonotype: This may stem from a read error, because a much larger clone lies one nucleotide away. The V call is TRBV5-6, the J call TRBJ2-1; tentatively, D is TRBD2 (6 bases). CDR3 size: 19 residues. Germline CDR1 SGHDT, CDR2 YYEEEE. CDR3 sequence: CASSSLKSAGDFSYSEQFF. The CDR3 DNA is TGTGCCAGCAGCTCCCTTAAAAGCGCCGGGGACTTCTCCTACAGTGAGCAGTTCTTC.

Concerning this clonotype: This may come from a read error, since a much larger clone is one base off. Likely a read error: the CDR3 ends without its conserved phenylalanine or tryptophan. The V call is TRBV29-1, the J call TRBJ2-3; 14 positions agree with TRBD2. This CDR3 is built from 17 residues. V lost 8 bases and J lost 0; bases outside the gene matches: 10. In germline, CDR1 is SQVTM, CDR2 ANQGSEA. CDR3 bases: TGCAGCATAGGGGGACTAGCGGGAGAGACTAGCACAGATACGCAGTATATT. Translating gives CSIGGLAGETSTDTQYI.

As concerns this clonotype: This may arise from a read error, as a much more abundant clone is one base away. The chain joins TRBV20-1 to TRBJ2-7, with a weak D call TRBD2 (6 bases). The CDR3 totals 13 residues. Deletions cut 6 bases from V and 0 bases from J, with 12 bases between. Germline CDR1 and CDR2: DFQATT and SNEGSKA (reference sequence). The CDR3 region is CSAAGTDSYEQYF. CDR3 sequence (DNA): TGCAGTGCCGCCGGGACTGACTCCTACGAGCAGTACTTC.

The rearrangement links TRBV19 to TRBJ1-2; 9 bases line up with TRBD1. The CDR3 is 16 amino acids. The V gene's germline CDR1 is LNHDA and CDR2 SQIVND (reference sequence). The V gene end was trimmed by 1 base and the J gene end by 3 bases; junction bases not matched to a gene: 6. CDR3 residues: CASSIGIGTGYYGYTF. The CDR3 DNA is TGTGCCAGTAGTATAGGAATCGGGACAGGGTACTATGGCTACACCTTC.

The V gene is TRBV2, the J gene TRBJ2-2; the D is unclear. Deletions cut 4 bases from V and 3 bases from J, with 12 bases between. There are 15 residues in the CDR3. Germline CDR1 SNHLY, CDR2 FYNNEI. As DNA, the CDR3 is TGTGCCAGCAGTGTCATGGCTTGGGACACCGGGGAGCTGTTTTTT. Its protein product is CASSVMAWDTGELFF.

This clonotype was counted many times. The rearrangement links TRBV4-2 to TRBJ1-5; D remains unclear. The CDR3 covers 12 residues. V dropped 1 base and J dropped 7 bases, with 5 bases sitting between them. CDR1 and CDR2 (germline): LGHNA, YNFKEQ. The CDR3 DNA reads TGTGCCAGCAGCCAAGCGGGCCAGCCCCAGCATTTT. Its protein is CASSQAGQPQHF.

The sample holds many counts of this clonotype. V usage is TRBV30 and J usage is TRBJ2-3; D unresolved. V lost 3 bases and J lost 0, with 10 bases in between. This CDR3 is 14 amino acids long. The germline V gene has CDR1 GTSNPN and CDR2 SVGIG (reference sequence). This CDR3 reads CAWSQLTSTDTQYF. In DNA form, the CDR3 reads TGTGCCTGGAGCCAACTAACAAGCACAGATACGCAGTATTTT.

This clonotype was detected ten times or more. The rearrangement uses TRBV7-6 and TRBJ1-4; D is unresolved. Germline V gene sequence: CDR1 SGHVS, CDR2 FNYEAQ. V was shortened by 2 bases and J by 5 bases, with 12 bases between the two germline ends. The CDR3 consists of 15 residues. The CDR3 DNA reads as TGTGCCAGCAGCTTATCGGCAGCCGAAAATGAAAAACTGTTTTTT. Its protein product is CASSLSAAENEKLFF.

The chain employs TRBV4-1 and TRBJ1-1; TRBD1 is a possible D gene (6 bases). Trimming took off 4 bases at V and 3 bases at J, with 12 bases between the two ends. Germline values: CDR1 MGHRA, CDR2 YSYEKL. The CDR3 is 14 residues long. CDR3 sequence: CASSPRTGHTEAFF. In DNA, the CDR3 is TGCGCCAGCAGCCCCAGAACAGGGCACACTGAAGCTTTCTTT.

This clonotype was seen at least ten times. V and J are TRBV2 and TRBJ1-5; no definite D call. Trimming removed 6 bases from V and 1 base from J, with 13 bases in between. The CDR3 sequence is 15 residues long. Germline assignment: CDR1 SNHLY and CDR2 FYNNEI. The CDR3, as DNA: TGTGCCAGCAGGAGGGTCGGGGAAAGCAATCAGCCCCAGCATTTT. Translated: CASRRVGESNQPQHF. Full variable domain (rest looked up from reference TRBV2 and TRBJ1-5): EPEVTQTPSHQVTQMGQEVILRCVPISNHLYFYWYRQILGQKVEFLVSFYNNEISEKSEIFDDQFSVERPDGSNFTLKIRSTKLEDSAMYFCASRRVGESNQPQHFGDGTRLSIL.

The rearrangement links TRBV27 to TRBJ2-7, with 9 nucleotides matching TRBD2. Germline V gene data show CDR1 as MNHEY and CDR2 as SMNVEV (reference sequence). The ends lost 3 bases at V and 3 bases at J; junction bases unmatched: 3. The CDR3 is 14 amino acids. This chain's CDR3 is CASSFRAGGYEQYF. DNA for the CDR3: TGTGCCAGCAGTTTTCGAGCGGGAGGCTACGAGCAGTACTTC.

This clonotype has only a few counts. V usage is TRBV12-3 or TRBV12-4 and J usage is TRBJ2-7; D perhaps matches TRBD2 (5 bases). V was trimmed by 5 bases and J by 4 bases, leaving 12 bases between them. CDR3 length: 13 residues. CDR3 sequence (DNA): TGTGCCAGCAGTATAGGACTGCTTTACGAGCAGTACTTC. Protein sequence: CASSIGLLYEQYF.